This T cell receptor beta chain was retrieved from a study of CD8+ T cells in alopecia areata. Background on the study: Oral tofacitinib, 5 to 10 mg twice daily, was given in an open-label trial. Severity scores in treated patients reflected the percentage of scalp affected. Findings and caveats of the study: Lesional scalp exceeded normal scalp in clonality, especially in alopecia totalis/universalis. Numerous clones, expanded in lesions, remained in scalp and blood during tofacitinib.

Points on this clone: Its antigen is as yet unknown.

Treatment indicated: oral pan-JAK inhibitor, 5-10 mg twice daily. V lost 0 bases to trimming and J lost 8 bases, with 18 bases between them. Germline CDR1 SGHDT, CDR2 YYEEEE. The CDR3 has 16 amino acids. Extracted RNA was reverse transcribed, and the resulting cDNA served as sequencing template. Clones were sequenced by immunoSEQ multiplex PCR, and TCRdb holds only the in-frame ones, with some missing. The sample shows approximately 200,000 clones, roughly three fifths of them seen only once. The origin of this receptor is a human donor with alopecia areata. The genes are TRBV5-6 and TRBJ2-1; D not certain. The sample was CD4+ T cells sorted from blood, taken at week 4, from a patient treated with tofacitinib. The CDR3 spells CASSLVPERASYEQFF. The CDR3 nucleotides are TGTGCCAGCAGCTTGGTCCCAGAACGGGCATCGTATGAGCAGTTCTTC. The whole variable domain, filled in from reference TRBV5-6 and TRBJ2-1, reads DAGVTQSPTHLIKTRGQQVTLRCSPKSGHDTVSWYQQALGQGPQFIFQYYEEEERQRGNFPDRFSGHQFPNYSSELNVNALLLGDSALYLCASSLVPERASYEQFFGPGTRLTVL.